These 22 T cell receptor beta chains were sequenced from one sample in a study of response to subunit inactivated influenza vaccine. TCRdb reprocessed the RT-PCR reads with MiXCR, giving one entry per CDR3 protein. The table lists more than 500,000 distinct CDR3 sequences, about 11% of them singletons. The sample was also linked to a second study, of T cells expressing NK-cell markers. That work states: UMI-tagged 5'RACE template switching yielded the TCR beta cDNA.

Sample: PBMCs from blood, taken on the day of vaccination. These receptors were taken from a man aged 50 to 60 who received an inactivated influenza vaccine.

The rearrangement links TRBV7-2 to TRBJ2-7, with D perhaps given as TRBD1 or TRBD2 (5 bases each). Germline V CDR1 and CDR2: SGHTA, FQGNSA. V lost 1 base, J lost 5 bases, and 12 bases lay in between. The CDR3 has 14 amino acids. This CDR3 reads CASSLDFRDDEQYF. As DNA, the CDR3 is TGTGCCAGCAGCTTAGACTTCAGGGACGACGAGCAGTACTTC.

The V and J genes are TRBV4-3 and TRBJ2-4; 14 bases map to TRBD2. CDR1 is LGHNA, CDR2 YSLEER, per germline. This CDR3 region has 17 residues. V gave up 3 bases and J gave up 9 bases; unmatched junction bases: 10. The CDR3 coding sequence is TGCGCCAGCAGCCAGGCCCCGGGACTAGCGGGAGTAAGCATTCAGTACTTC. This gives the protein CASSQAPGLAGVSIQYF.

This clonotype turned up a few times. V usage is TRBV5-1 and J usage is TRBJ2-7; D is ambiguous. Per the germline V gene, CDR1 is SGHRS and CDR2 is YFSETQ. V lost 0 bases, J lost 7 bases, and 23 bases lay in between. The CDR3 is 17 residues long. The CDR3 is CASSLAAATRLSGEQYF. As DNA, the CDR3 is TGCGCCAGCAGCTTGGCCGCGGCGACGAGGCTTTCTGGGGAGCAGTACTTC.

This chain uses TRBV12-3 or TRBV12-4 with TRBJ2-3, with TRBD1 as a possible D gene (5 bases). The CDR3 extends over 14 amino acids. The V end lost 4 bases, the J end lost 6 bases, and 14 bases lay between the germline ends. The CDR3 protein is CASSSTGLLDTQYF. The CDR3 nucleotides are TGTGCCAGCAGTTCTACAGGTCTTCTGGATACGCAGTATTTT.

This clonotype was seen repeatedly, ten times or more. The chain combines TRBV11-2 with TRBJ2-7; 10 bases are shared with TRBD1. This CDR3 comprises 15 residues. CDR1 is SGHAT and CDR2 is FQNNGV in the germline V gene. J gave up 6 bases and V 6 bases, and 11 bases lay outside the gene matches. This CDR3 is CASRLIRDRGGEQYF. The CDR3 DNA reads TGTGCCAGCAGGCTCATCCGGGACAGGGGAGGCGAGCAGTACTTC.

This clonotype was seen a few times. The chain carries TRBV7-9 and TRBJ2-2; 8 bases fit TRBD1. V lost 5 bases, J lost 3 bases, and 5 bases stayed unmatched. Germline loops: CDR1 SEHNR, CDR2 FQNEAQ (reference sequence). The CDR3 covers 15 residues. DNA of the CDR3: TGTGCCAGCAGCCCGACAGGGGTCGACACCGGGGAGCTGTTTTTT. Its protein product is CASSPTGVDTGELFF.

This clonotype was counted ten times or more. V and J are TRBV12-3 or TRBV12-4 and TRBJ2-3; possibly TRBD2 for D (6 bases). This CDR3 spans 14 amino acids. Trimming took 5 bases from V and 2 from J, leaving 11 bases between them. In DNA, the CDR3 is TGTGCCAGCAGTAATACGGGGGTCACAGATACGCAGTATTTT. It translates to CASSNTGVTDTQYF.

This clonotype was seen only a few times. The V gene is TRBV7-2, the J gene TRBJ1-1; no clear D gene. Trimming took 3 bases from V and 5 from J, leaving 13 bases between them. The CDR3 spans 14 residues. The germline V gene encodes CDR1 SGHTA and CDR2 FQGNSA. The CDR3 nucleotides are TGTGCCAGCAGCTTGATGGTGTTTGGTACTGAAGCTTTCTTT. Translating it yields CASSLMVFGTEAFF.

The chain couples TRBV27 to TRBJ2-7; TRBD1 matches at 8 bases. The germline V gene encodes CDR1 MNHEY and CDR2 SMNVEV (reference sequence). CDR3 length equals 14 residues. V was clipped by 3 bases and J by 6 bases; unmatched bases: 7. DNA of the CDR3: TGTGCCAGCAGTTTCAGGGGGGACAGGCCCGAGCAGTACTTC. Translated: CASSFRGDRPEQYF.

The chain is built from TRBV6-6 and TRBJ2-1, with D possibly called TRBD1 or TRBD2 (5 bases each). The germline CDR1 and CDR2 sequences are MNHNY and SVGAGI (reference sequence). Between the trimmed V and J ends, which lost 6 bases and 4 bases, there was a span of 7 bases. The CDR3 covers 12 residues. The CDR3 nucleotides are TGTGCCAGCAGGGGGGAATACAATGAGCAGTTCTTC. Translation: CASRGEYNEQFF.

The chain couples TRBV3-1 to TRBJ1-2, with TRBD1 matching over 9 bases. This CDR3 spans 14 amino acids. Germline trimming cut 6 bases from V and 7 bases from J; bases unmatched to any gene: 9. CDR1 is LGHDT and CDR2 is YNNKEL in the germline V gene (reference sequence). The CDR3 DNA sequence: TGTGCCAGCAGTTCCGGGACAGGGTCCCTTGGCTACACCTTC. This gives the protein CASSSGTGSLGYTF.

The J gene is TRBJ2-1, the V gene TRBV10-3, with a possible D match to TRBD1 (6 bases). The CDR3 consists of 13 residues. The germline V gene has CDR1 ENHRY and CDR2 SYGVKD. V lost 9 bases and J 3 bases, leaving 12 bases between the germline ends. The CDR3 protein is CAIRDTLYNEQFF. CDR3 DNA sequence: TGTGCCATTAGGGACACCCTCTACAATGAGCAGTTCTTC.

This chain joins TRBV20-1 and TRBJ2-1; weak D call: TRBD1 (6 bases). This CDR3 is built from 14 residues. Trimming cost V 3 bases and J 2 bases, with 11 bases left between them. Germline V lookup: CDR1 DFQATT, CDR2 SNEGSKA (reference sequence). In nucleotides, the CDR3 is TGCAGTGCTAGCGACAGGCAGCCCTACAATGAGCAGTTCTTC. Translated, it gives CSASDRQPYNEQFF.

This clonotype has just a few counts. The chain has TRBV11-2 and TRBJ1-2; D uncertain. The CDR3 contains 13 residues. The V end was cut by 5 bases, the J end by 6 bases, with 13 bases between. The germline V gene has CDR1 SGHAT and CDR2 FQNNGV. CDR3 loop: CASSPVVRNGYTF. In nucleotides, the CDR3 is TGTGCCAGCAGCCCCGTAGTTCGGAATGGCTACACCTTC.

This clonotype came up many times. V gene TRBV12-3 or TRBV12-4 combines with J gene TRBJ2-2, with D perhaps TRBD2 (5 bases). This CDR3 has 14 residues. V shed 1 base and J shed 7 bases, with 10 bases lying between them. CDR3 protein: CASSLVARGGELFF. In nucleotides, the CDR3 is TGTGCCAGCAGTTTAGTAGCGCGAGGCGGGGAGCTGTTTTTT.

This clonotype appeared a few times. The rearrangement joins TRBV28 to TRBJ2-7; 8 nucleotides match TRBD1. Germline CDR1 is MDHEN and CDR2 is SYDVKM. The CDR3 spans 14 residues. The junction had 3 bases not matched to a gene; V was cut back by 3 bases and J by 2 bases. The CDR3 bases are TGTGCCAGCAGTTTCCCCAGGGGGCCCTACGAGCAGTACTTC. As protein: CASSFPRGPYEQYF.

The table lists this clonotype with a few counts. The chain carries TRBV15 and TRBJ2-3, with 7 positions matching TRBD2. The CDR3 is made up of 16 amino acids. Germline V CDR1 and CDR2: LNHNV, YYDKDF (reference sequence). J lost 2 bases, V lost 1 base, and 6 bases had no gene match. DNA for the CDR3: TGTGCCACCAGCAGAGGTCTCAGCGGGAACACAGATACGCAGTATTTT. Translating gives CATSRGLSGNTDTQYF. Together with reference TRBV15 and TRBJ2-3, the CDR3 gives the full variable domain: DAMVIQNPRYQVTQFGKPVTLSCSQTLNHNVMYWYQQKSSQAPKLLFHYYDKDFNNEADTPDNFQSRRPNTSFCFLDIRSPGLGDTAMYLCATSRGLSGNTDTQYFGPGTRLTVL.

The rearrangement links TRBV7-2 to TRBJ1-4; 9 bases align to TRBD1. Germline lookup yields CDR1 SGHTA and CDR2 FQGNSA. Unmatched junction bases numbered 6, after V lost 3 bases and J lost 7 bases. This CDR3 region has 15 residues. The CDR3 sequence is CASSFAGTGSEKLFF. Written as DNA, the CDR3 is TGTGCCAGCAGCTTTGCCGGGACAGGGAGTGAAAAACTGTTTTTT.

This chain links TRBV10-2 with TRBJ2-2; either TRBD1 or TRBD2 may supply D (5 bases each). This CDR3 has 16 amino acids. The V gene's germline CDR1 is WSHSY and CDR2 SAAADI. Trimming took off 6 bases at V and 5 bases at J, with 19 bases between the two ends. The CDR3 sequence: CASRGHWGEGTGELFF. The CDR3 nucleotides are TGCGCCAGCAGGGGTCATTGGGGTGAGGGGACCGGGGAGCTGTTTTTT.

The chain recombines TRBV7-3 with TRBJ2-1; possible D gene TRBD2, 5 bases. Germline CDR1 reads SGHTA; CDR2 reads FQGTGA. CDR3 length: 13 amino acids. V was shortened by 10 bases and J by 5 bases, with 15 bases between the two germline ends. CDR3 sequence reads: CATRFGVDNEQFF. In DNA, the CDR3 is TGTGCCACCAGGTTCGGGGTTGACAATGAGCAGTTCTTC.

This clonotype occurred many times. The V gene is TRBV6-1, the J gene TRBJ1-5, with D perhaps matching TRBD1 (5 bases). Germline CDR1 MNHNS, CDR2 SASEGT. The CDR3 length is 14 residues. The V gene lost 7 bases and the J gene lost 0 bases, with 10 bases spanning the gap. The CDR3 sequence: CASTGGTSNQPQHF. Written as DNA, the CDR3 is TGTGCCAGCACGGGGGGGACTAGCAATCAGCCCCAGCATTTT.

This clonotype was counted at least ten times. A read error may produce the germline difference seen at one junction end. The chain is built from TRBV27 and TRBJ2-1; 7 bases map to TRBD2. Germline CDR1 MNHEY, CDR2 SMNVEV (reference sequence). CDR3 length equals 12 residues. The DNA for the CDR3 is TGCGCCAGCAGCCAGGGCGGGGGTGAGCAGTTCTTC. Its protein product is CASSQGGGEQFF.